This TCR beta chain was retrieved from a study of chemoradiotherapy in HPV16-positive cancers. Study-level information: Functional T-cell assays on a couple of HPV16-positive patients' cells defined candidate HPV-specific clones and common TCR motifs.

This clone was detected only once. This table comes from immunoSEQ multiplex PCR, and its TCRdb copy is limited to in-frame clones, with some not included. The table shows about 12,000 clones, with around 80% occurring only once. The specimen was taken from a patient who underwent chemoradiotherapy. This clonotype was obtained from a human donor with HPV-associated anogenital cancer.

The DNA of the CDR3 is TGTGCCAGCAGCCCCGGCCCGAGCCGGCGGGACACTGAAGCTTTCTTT. This sequence encodes CASSPGPSRRDTEAFF. The chain has TRBV5-4 and TRBJ1-1; D is undetermined. The V and J ends lost 4 bases and 3 bases respectively, with 19 bases between them. Germline assignment: CDR1 SGHNT and CDR2 YYREEE (reference sequence). The CDR3 spans 16 residues.